The 13 T cell receptor beta chains below all came from one sample that was sequenced in a study of cytomegalovirus exposure and HLA in healthy donors. Both 60 Vbeta primers and 13 Jbeta primers went into the PCR. Libraries were prepared by immunoSEQ multiplex PCR; TCRdb keeps only in-frame clonotypes and omits some of them. The sample includes some 190,000 clones, about 89% of them seen just once. Sample: PBMCs. The receptor set was obtained from a man aged 25 to 40 in good health and CMV-seronegative.

This chain links TRBV27 with TRBJ2-7; D gene unclear. V shed 5 bases and J shed 3 bases, with 8 bases lying between them. Germline V gene data show CDR1 as MNHEY and CDR2 as SMNVEV (reference sequence). There are 12 residues in the CDR3. This CDR3 reads CASSPSHYEQYF. In nucleotides, the CDR3 is TGTGCCAGCAGTCCTTCACACTACGAGCAGTACTTC.

The V gene is TRBV6-5, the J gene TRBJ2-7; 11 bases map to TRBD2. Germline assignment: CDR1 MNHEY and CDR2 SVGAGI. CDR3 length: 14 residues. V was pared by 4 bases and J by 3 bases, with 2 bases of the junction left unmatched. For the CDR3, the DNA is TGTGCCAGCAGTTTAACTAGCGGGAGCTACGAGCAGTACTTC. This translates into CASSLTSGSYEQYF.

The J gene is TRBJ1-6, the V gene TRBV19; the D is unclear. The CDR3 has 14 residues. Germline CDR1 is LNHDA and CDR2 is SQIVND (reference sequence). Trimming stripped 6 bases from V and 6 bases from J, with 12 bases between. DNA for the CDR3: TGTGCCAGTAGCGCCCCCGCGGGTAATTCACCCCTCCACTTT. As protein: CASSAPAGNSPLHF.

The rearrangement joins TRBV4-1 to TRBJ1-5; D may be TRBD1 (5 bases). Germline V gene lookup returns CDR1 MGHRA and CDR2 YSYEKL. The V gene lost 3 bases and the J gene lost 6 bases, with 12 bases spanning the gap. The CDR3 is 14 residues long. CDR3 coding DNA: TGCGCCAGCAGCCAGGCCTCACAGGCTCAGCCCCAGCATTTT. Protein sequence: CASSQASQAQPQHF.

This rearrangement joins TRBV28 to TRBJ2-4, with a weak D call TRBD1 (6 bases). V gave up 2 bases and J gave up 1 base, with 9 bases separating them. The CDR3 is made up of 15 amino acids. CDR1 and CDR2 (germline): MDHEN, SYDVKM. CDR3 loop: CASSLTGLAKNIQYF. The DNA of the CDR3 is TGTGCCAGCAGTTTAACAGGGCTTGCCAAAAACATTCAGTACTTC.

The chain uses TRBV5-8 and TRBJ2-7; perhaps TRBD2 as D (5 bases). Germline loops: CDR1 SGHTS, CDR2 YDEGEE. The CDR3 has 14 amino acids. The V and J ends lost 4 bases and 7 bases respectively, with 18 bases between them. For the CDR3, the DNA is TGTGCCAGCAGCCCACCGAGGGTAATCGGGGAGCAGTACTTC. It codes for CASSPPRVIGEQYF. Drawing the rest from reference TRBV5-8 and TRBJ2-7, the complete variable domain is EAGVTQSPTHLIKTRGQQATLRCSPISGHTSVYWYQQALGLGLQFLLWYDEGEERNRGNFPPRFSGRQFPNYSSELNVNALELEDSALYLCASSPPRVIGEQYFGPGTRLTVT.

V usage is TRBV4-3 and J usage is TRBJ1-4; 8 bases are a match to TRBD1. The germline gives CDR1 LGHNA, CDR2 YSLEER. Trimming took 0 bases from V and 7 from J; bases not matched to a gene: 7. The CDR3 runs 16 residues. The CDR3 protein is CASSQEIPGGFEKLFF. The CDR3 DNA is TGCGCCAGCAGCCAAGAAATTCCAGGGGGCTTTGAAAAACTGTTTTTT.

The genes are TRBV27 and TRBJ1-1, with TRBD1 as a possible D gene (5 bases). CDR1 and CDR2 (germline): MNHEY, SMNVEV (reference sequence). Deletions cut 6 bases from V and 8 bases from J, with 19 bases between. This CDR3 region has 14 residues. CDR3 DNA sequence: TGTGCCAGCAGCCCGCTCGGTCAGGGCCCGGAAGCTTTCTTT. Amino acids: CASSPLGQGPEAFF.

This chain uses TRBV5-1 with TRBJ2-3; the D gene is possibly TRBD1 (6 bases). This CDR3 has 15 amino acids. The germline V and J ends were trimmed by 4 bases and 5 bases, with 17 bases remaining between them. Germline V gives CDR1 SGHRS, CDR2 YFSETQ. The CDR3: CASSTLQGSLDTQYF. For the CDR3, the DNA is TGCGCCAGCAGCACGTTACAGGGTAGTTTAGATACGCAGTATTTT.

The chain employs TRBV7-9 and TRBJ1-6; 7 bases agree with TRBD1. Unmatched junction bases numbered 6, after V lost 7 bases and J lost 0 bases. The CDR3 consists of 16 residues. The germline gives CDR1 SEHNR, CDR2 FQNEAQ (reference sequence). CDR3 loop: CASTRQGASYNSPLHF. For the CDR3, the DNA is TGTGCCAGCACCCGACAGGGTGCCTCCTATAATTCACCCCTCCACTTT.

The J gene is TRBJ2-5, the V gene TRBV27; TRBD1 aligns across 7 bases. The end of the DNA fits TRBJ2-7 better, so the J call may be wrong. This CDR3 comprises 12 residues. The germline V gene encodes CDR1 MNHEY and CDR2 SMNVEV (reference sequence). The CDR3 region has the DNA TGTGCCAGCAGTTCGACAGGGATCGAGCAGTACTTC. Translating it yields CASSSTGIEQYF.

This chain connects TRBV19 to TRBJ1-1; TRBD1 aligns across 7 bases. Germline V lookup: CDR1 LNHDA, CDR2 SQIVND (reference sequence). V shed 6 bases, J shed 5 bases, and the junction held 6 bases outside the gene matches. The CDR3 sequence is 13 residues long. The CDR3 DNA is TGTGCCAGTAGCCGACAGGGAAGGACTGAAGCTTTCTTT. Translating gives CASSRQGRTEAFF.

This chain links TRBV27 with TRBJ2-1; 9 bases are shared with TRBD2. The ends lost 3 bases at V and 13 bases at J; junction bases unmatched: 4. CDR3 length: 12 residues. Germline lookup yields CDR1 MNHEY and CDR2 SMNVEV (reference sequence). The CDR3 coding sequence is TGTGCCAGCAGTTTCACGCGGGAGGGCCAGTTCTTC. Its translation: CASSFTREGQFF.